The 16 T cell receptor beta chains below all came from one sample that was sequenced in a study of shared clonotypes between healthy human individuals. Assay: immunoSEQ multiplex PCR; the TCRdb copy retains only in-frame clones and omits some. This sample has about 1.5 million clones; 95% to 99% occur once, and the top ten carry roughly 0.45%. Sequenced: naive CD4+ T cells sorted from blood. The subset: CD45RA+ positively selected. These receptors were taken from a man aged 25-40 years in good health.

This clone was seen a single time. The chain uses TRBV28 and TRBJ2-7, with 7 bases matching TRBD1. Per the germline V gene, CDR1 is MDHEN and CDR2 is SYDVKM. J gave up 5 bases and V 3 bases, and 7 bases lay outside the gene matches. The CDR3 consists of 14 residues. CDR3 loop: CASSFVDRRNEQYF. Written as DNA, the CDR3 is TGTGCCAGCAGTTTCGTGGACAGGAGGAACGAGCAGTACTTC.

The CDR3 spells CASSLLGTDHEQYF. The CDR3 DNA sequence: TGTGCCAGCAGCTTGCTGGGGACAGATCACGAGCAGTACTTC. This chain joins TRBV5-6 and TRBJ2-7; 7 bases align to TRBD1. The length of the CDR3 is 14 residues. The ends lost 1 base at V and 5 bases at J; junction bases unmatched: 6. Germline CDR1 SGHDT, CDR2 YYEEEE.

The rearrangement uses TRBV5-4 and TRBJ2-5; tentative D call: TRBD2 (6 bases). The germline V gene has CDR1 SGHNT and CDR2 YYREEE (reference sequence). The CDR3 spans 15 residues. Trimming removed 4 bases at V and 2 bases at J, with 15 bases between. Here the CDR3 reads CASSRGDSRQETQYF. Written as DNA, the CDR3 is TGTGCCAGCAGCAGAGGGGACTCCCGTCAAGAGACCCAGTACTTC. The full variable domain, in which reference TRBV5-4 and TRBJ2-5 provide the parts outside the CDR3, is ETGVTQSPTHLIKTRGQQVTLRCSSQSGHNTVSWYQQALGQGPQFIFQYYREEENGRGNFPPRFSGLQFPNYSSELNVNALELDDSALYLCASSRGDSRQETQYFGPGTRLLVL.

The chain carries TRBV15 and TRBJ2-7; D possibly uses TRBD1 or TRBD2 (6 bases each). This CDR3 is built from 13 residues. Germline CDR1 LNHNV, CDR2 YYDKDF (reference sequence). Trimming shortened V by 8 bases and J by 6 bases, and 17 bases separated the two germline ends. The CDR3 sequence is CATGDGGRVEQYF. The CDR3 DNA follows: TGTGCCACCGGGGATGGGGGGCGCGTCGAGCAGTACTTC. The whole variable domain, filled in from reference TRBV15 and TRBJ2-7, reads DAMVIQNPRYQVTQFGKPVTLSCSQTLNHNVMYWYQQKSSQAPKLLFHYYDKDFNNEADTPDNFQSRRPNTSFCFLDIRSPGLGDTAMYLCATGDGGRVEQYFGPGTRLTVT.

With respect to this clone: Other DNA sequences from this sample encode an identical CDR3 as well. The chain carries TRBV10-3 and TRBJ2-1; the match to TRBD2 covers 11 bases. Germline V lookup: CDR1 ENHRY, CDR2 SYGVKD. The CDR3 has 16 amino acids. J gave up 0 bases and V 4 bases, and 2 bases lay outside the gene matches. CDR3: CAISGTSGRSYNEQFF. The CDR3 DNA sequence: TGTGCCATCAGTGGGACTAGCGGGCGCTCCTACAATGAGCAGTTCTTC.

The chain links TRBV7-9 to TRBJ2-1; 7 bases agree with TRBD2. Germline CDR1 SEHNR, CDR2 FQNEAQ (reference sequence). The CDR3 has 17 residues. Germline trimming cut 4 bases from V and 0 bases from J; bases unmatched to any gene: 9. The CDR3 sequence: CASSSLPGEGSYNEQFF. The CDR3 region has the DNA TGTGCCAGCAGCTCCCTCCCGGGGGAGGGCTCCTACAATGAGCAGTTCTTC.

Turning to this clone: The same CDR3 also results from other DNA sequences found in this sample. The chain recombines TRBV5-6 with TRBJ2-7; D unresolved. Germline assignment: CDR1 SGHDT and CDR2 YYEEEE. The CDR3 is 11 amino acids. Trimming pared 1 base from V and 5 bases from J, leaving 4 bases between. The CDR3 bases are TGTGCCAGCAGCTTGAGGAACGAGCAGTACTTC. It encodes CASSLRNEQYF.

V and J are TRBV5-1 and TRBJ2-3, with 8 bases matching TRBD1. V lost 4 bases, J lost 5 bases, and 3 bases stayed unmatched. CDR3 size: 13 residues. CDR1 is SGHRS, CDR2 YFSETQ, per germline. The CDR3 spells CASSLTGVDTQYF. The CDR3 DNA sequence: TGCGCCAGCAGCCTGACAGGGGTAGATACGCAGTATTTT.

The chain carries TRBV29-1 and TRBJ1-2; TRBD1 might be the D (5 bases). CDR1 is SQVTM and CDR2 is ANQGSEA in the germline V gene. Trimming shortened V by 5 bases and J by 2 bases, and 9 bases separated the two germline ends. The CDR3 sequence is 12 residues long. The CDR3 nucleotides read TGCAGCGTTATTCAGGGAAACTATGGCTACACCTTC. This sequence encodes CSVIQGNYGYTF.

The chain joins TRBV9 to TRBJ2-3; D unclear. V lost 0 bases and J lost 2, with 7 bases in between. CDR3 length equals 14 residues. Germline assignment: CDR1 SGDLS and CDR2 YYNGEE. The CDR3 reads CASSVGATTDTQYF. The CDR3 coding sequence is TGTGCCAGCAGCGTAGGTGCCACCACAGATACGCAGTATTTT.

The V and J genes are TRBV4-3 and TRBJ2-1; TRBD2 might be the D (5 bases). The germline V gene encodes CDR1 LGHNA and CDR2 YSLEER. Trimming cost V 6 bases and J 0 bases, with 12 bases left between them. CDR3 size: 15 residues. The CDR3 bases are TGCGCCAGCAGTAGGACTGGAAGCTCCTACAATGAGCAGTTCTTC. Amino acids: CASSRTGSSYNEQFF.

This chain joins TRBV11-2 and TRBJ1-4; D unresolved. Germline-derived CDR1 and CDR2 are SGHAT and FQNNGV. V was cut by 5 bases and J by 8 bases, with 12 bases left in between. The CDR3 is 13 amino acids. The CDR3 DNA reads as TGTGCCAGCAGCCTGCCGAAGGGCGAAAAACTGTTTTTT. This translates into CASSLPKGEKLFF.

In the case of this clone: Other DNA sequences in this specimen translate into the identical CDR3. V and J are TRBV9 and TRBJ2-2; D is possibly TRBD1 (5 bases). Between the trimmed V and J ends, which lost 2 bases and 6 bases, there was a span of 8 bases. Germline CDR1 is SGDLS and CDR2 is YYNGEE. This CDR3 contains 13 residues. CDR3 bases: TGTGCCAGCAGCGTCAGGGTATCCGGGGAGCTGTTTTTT. Protein sequence: CASSVRVSGELFF.

V gene TRBV7-2 combines with J gene TRBJ1-2; D is ambiguous. Between the trimmed V and J ends, which lost 3 bases and 5 bases, there was a span of 10 bases. The germline V gene has CDR1 SGHTA and CDR2 FQGNSA. The CDR3 sequence is 13 residues long. The DNA of the CDR3 is TGTGCCAGCAGCTTTGACGGTTTATATGGCTACACCTTC. Its translation: CASSFDGLYGYTF.

V is TRBV11-2 and J is TRBJ1-3; TRBD1 might be the D (6 bases). CDR3 size: 16 residues. Germline CDR1 and CDR2: SGHAT and FQNNGV. Trimming left V 1 base short and J 0 bases short, with 10 bases between. Written as DNA, the CDR3 is TGTGCCAGCAGCTTAGTGCCAGGGGCCTCTGGAAACACCATATATTTT. This sequence encodes CASSLVPGASGNTIYF. The variable domain in full, completed from reference TRBV11-2 and TRBJ1-3, reads EAGVAQSPRYKIIEKRQSVAFWCNPISGHATLYWYQQILGQGPKLLIQFQNNGVVDDSQLPKDRFSAERLKGVDSTLKIQPAKLEDSAVYLCASSLVPGASGNTIYFGEGSWLTVV.

This chain links TRBV2 with TRBJ1-2, with a weak D call TRBD1 (6 bases). V was pared by 8 bases and J by 0 bases, with 10 bases between. Per the germline V gene, CDR1 is SNHLY and CDR2 is FYNNEI. This CDR3 is built from 13 residues. CDR3 bases: TGTGCCAGCGACAGGACTGCTAACTATGGCTACACCTTC. This encodes CASDRTANYGYTF.